A single sample gave rise to the 16 T cell receptor beta chains below, sequenced in a study of shared clonotypes between healthy human individuals. Sequencing used immunoSEQ multiplex PCR; TCRdb keeps in-frame clones, though not all of them. Of 2 million to 2.5 million clones listed, around 93% are singletons. The sample consisted of naive CD4+ T cells from PBMCs. Stated subset: CD45RA+ positively selected. These receptors were collected from a man between 18 and 29 years old in good health. Some clones in this sample may be carry-over from other donors' samples.

This rearrangement joins TRBV5-4 to TRBJ2-7; D could derive from TRBD1 or TRBD2 (5 bases each). Per germline, CDR1 SGHNT and CDR2 YYREEE (reference sequence). CDR3 length: 16 residues. Trimming removed 3 bases from V and 0 bases from J, with 16 bases in between. The CDR3 DNA sequence: TGTGCCAGCAGCTACGACGGGACCCTCTCCTCCTACGAGCAGTACTTC. Protein product: CASSYDGTLSSYEQYF.

DNA of the CDR3: TGTGCCAGCAAGACCGTCCAGGATGGTGAGCAGTTCTTC. It encodes CASKTVQDGEQFF. This chain connects TRBV28 to TRBJ2-1, with D unclear. V lost 7 bases and J lost 9, with 16 bases in between. This CDR3 comprises 13 residues. Germline V CDR1 and CDR2: MDHEN, SYDVKM.

This chain joins TRBV29-1 and TRBJ2-1; 10 nucleotides line up with TRBD2. This CDR3 spans 13 amino acids. The germline CDR1 and CDR2 sequences are SQVTM and ANQGSEA. The J segment lost 7 bases and the V segment lost 4 bases, leaving 4 bases of the junction unmatched. CDR3 bases: TGCAGCGTTGCTAGCGGGAGACAAAATGAGCAGTTCTTC. Amino acids: CSVASGRQNEQFF.

The chain carries TRBV7-9 and TRBJ1-2; 8 bases agree with TRBD1. J gave up 7 bases and V 4 bases, and 5 bases lay outside the gene matches. Per germline, CDR1 SEHNR and CDR2 FQNEAQ (reference sequence). The CDR3 is 13 amino acids. The CDR3 reads CASSSGTGGGYTF. CDR3 bases: TGTGCCAGCAGCTCCGGGACAGGCGGTGGCTACACCTTC.

This chain uses TRBV5-1 with TRBJ2-3; D might be TRBD2 (6 bases). The V and J ends lost 4 bases and 4 bases respectively, with 10 bases between them. This CDR3 region has 13 residues. The germline gives CDR1 SGHRS, CDR2 YFSETQ. The DNA for the CDR3 is TGCGCCAGCAGCCAGGCGGGGCCAGATACGCAGTATTTT. This encodes CASSQAGPDTQYF.

This chain connects TRBV5-1 to TRBJ2-1; 10 bases line up with TRBD2. The CDR3 has 15 amino acids. V was clipped by 4 bases and J by 2 bases; unmatched bases: 3. The germline CDR1 and CDR2 sequences are SGHRS and YFSETQ. This CDR3 reads CASSDSGRPYNEQFF. CDR3 nucleotide sequence: TGCGCCAGCAGCGATAGCGGGAGGCCCTACAATGAGCAGTTCTTC.

V and J are TRBV7-9 and TRBJ1-4; D ambiguous. The V and J ends lost 5 bases and 4 bases respectively, with 17 bases between them. CDR1 and CDR2 from the germline V gene are SEHNR and FQNEAQ (reference sequence). The CDR3 consists of 16 residues. The DNA of the CDR3 is TGTGCCAGCAGCAGTCTCTCGGAGGGCCGTAATGAAAAACTGTTTTTT. Translation: CASSSLSEGRNEKLFF.

The CDR3 coding sequence is TGTGCCAGCAGCCTGGGGGGGACCTCGGCAGATACGCAGTATTTT. Its translation: CASSLGGTSADTQYF. The J gene is TRBJ2-3, the V gene TRBV9; 7 bases are shared with TRBD2. V gave up 4 bases and J gave up 4 bases; unmatched junction bases: 9. The germline V gene encodes CDR1 SGDLS and CDR2 YYNGEE. This CDR3 comprises 15 residues.

The chain carries TRBV29-1 and TRBJ2-1; 8 positions match TRBD2. Trimming at V came to 4 bases and at J to 7 bases, leaving 15 bases not matched to a gene. Germline lookup yields CDR1 SQVTM and CDR2 ANQGSEA. This CDR3 is built from 16 residues. The chain's CDR3 is CSVGRPSGSLGNEQFF. As DNA, the CDR3 is TGCAGCGTTGGCAGGCCAAGCGGGAGTCTGGGGAATGAGCAGTTCTTC.

V gene TRBV2 combines with J gene TRBJ2-5; D ambiguous. This CDR3 is 16 amino acids long. Germline V lookup: CDR1 SNHLY, CDR2 FYNNEI. The V gene lost 2 bases and the J gene lost 5 bases, with 18 bases spanning the gap. The CDR3 sequence is CASSEWASGSMETQYF. The CDR3, as DNA: TGTGCCAGCAGTGAATGGGCCTCAGGTTCCATGGAGACCCAGTACTTC.

The chain links TRBV19 to TRBJ1-2; maybe TRBD1 (5 bases). The CDR3 sequence is 16 residues long. Germline assignment: CDR1 LNHDA and CDR2 SQIVND (reference sequence). Deletions cut 6 bases from V and 1 base from J, with 18 bases between. The CDR3 reads CASRIRPGPLNYGYTF. DNA of the CDR3: TGTGCCAGTAGAATCCGTCCAGGGCCACTTAACTATGGCTACACCTTC.

The chain uses TRBV10-3 and TRBJ2-3; TRBD2 agrees at 11 bases. V lost 4 bases to trimming and J lost 6 bases; unmatched junction nucleotides: 6. This CDR3 region has 15 residues. Germline V lookup: CDR1 ENHRY, CDR2 SYGVKD. CDR3 sequence reads: CAISGGTSGGDTQYF. In nucleotides, the CDR3 is TGTGCCATCAGTGGCGGGACTAGCGGAGGGGATACGCAGTATTTT.

The CDR3 sequence: CASSPPAGTAHNEQFF. CDR3 sequence (DNA): TGCGCCAGCAGCCCGCCTGCAGGGACAGCGCACAATGAGCAGTTCTTC. The genes are TRBV5-1 and TRBJ2-1, with 7 bases aligning to TRBD1. The germline V gene has CDR1 SGHRS and CDR2 YFSETQ. V dropped 4 bases and J dropped 5; count of bases not matched to a gene: 12. This CDR3 contains 16 residues.

This chain links TRBV28 with TRBJ1-2; TRBD1 aligns across 7 bases. CDR1 MDHEN and CDR2 SYDVKM come from the germline V gene. The J segment lost 7 bases and the V segment lost 6 bases, leaving 14 bases of the junction unmatched. The CDR3 totals 15 residues. CDR3 region: CASREGTAVWGGYTF. In DNA, the CDR3 is TGTGCCAGCAGAGAAGGGACAGCCGTTTGGGGTGGCTACACCTTC.

The chain couples TRBV28 to TRBJ2-3; D perhaps matches TRBD2 (5 bases). The germline gives CDR1 MDHEN, CDR2 SYDVKM. Trimming removed 5 bases from V and 9 bases from J, with 12 bases in between. This CDR3 contains 12 residues. CDR3 protein: CASSPSGGTQYF. For the CDR3, the DNA is TGTGCCAGCAGTCCCTCAGGAGGAACGCAGTATTTT.

The J gene is TRBJ2-5, the V gene TRBV18; 9 bases map to TRBD1. CDR3 length: 13 residues. V shed 8 bases and J 5 bases; nucleotides not matched to a gene: 6. Germline CDR1 and CDR2: KGHSH and LQKENI. The CDR3 loop is CASRTGGEETQYF. CDR3 DNA sequence: TGTGCCAGCCGCACAGGGGGCGAGGAGACCCAGTACTTC.